The T cell receptor beta chain under discussion was sequenced for a study of regulatory T cells in long-lasting Graves disease (dated by TCRdb to about 2021). In terms of the full investigation: Antithyroid drugs had been taken for less than 3 months by newly diagnosed Graves' disease patients. The study was registered as a clinical trial and conducted in China. Patients with persistent Graves' disease were compared with patients with newly diagnosed Graves' disease using TCR sequencing and RNA sequencing of peripheral blood. A total of roughly 35 samples underwent TCR sequencing: about 13 from persistent and 20 from newly diagnosed Graves' disease patients. Broad study findings and their caveats: Persistent disease showed preferential use of TRBV28, TRBJ1-2 and TRBJ2-5, whereas newly diagnosed disease favored TRBV20-1 and TRBJ2-1. Sequencing and analysis were limited to the TCR beta chain. The study examined only peripheral blood because the primary lesion, thyroid tissue, could not be accessed. As a limitation, the authors acknowledged that the small sample size may reduce accuracy. Lower TCR Shannon entropy and fewer highly expanded clones were observed in persistent Graves' disease patients than in newly diagnosed patients, which suggested clonal expansion. A larger number of public clonotypes was shared among persistent patients (more than 2,500) than among newly diagnosed patients (around 970).

The germline V gene (reference sequence) sets CDR1 to MNHEY and CDR2 to SMNVEV. The CDR3 covers 17 residues, taking in both the cysteine and the phenylalanine. The entry retains the CDR3 DNA only, 51 bases that are in frame from base 1. Per the publication, the time point label means: newly diagnosed GD, antithyroid drugs for less than 3 months. For both TCR sequencing and RNA sequencing, RNA was extracted from PBMCs using TRIzol. The diagnosis of Graves' disease followed American Thyroid Association guidelines. Recruitment of patients was carried out at an endocrinology department in Xi'an, China. Each patient gave approximately 9 milliliters of peripheral blood, collected in an EDTA anticoagulant tube. PBMCs were isolated by Ficoll Paque Plus density gradient separation without further T cell sorting. RNA quality was checked with an Agilent 2100 Bioanalyzer and agarose gel, and concentration with a NanoDrop 2000.

The library was produced with multiplex PCR. For sequencing, an Illumina HiSeq 4000 was employed. TCR beta libraries were built with iRepertoire HTBI primers and Arm-PCR amplification of CDR3 regions. Gel purification was performed on PCR products prior to sequencing. In the paper's pipeline: Gene usage analysis of CDR3 amino acid clonotypes used the roughly 60 TRBV and more than 13 TRBJ segments found across samples. COPE and FqMerger were used to merge the filtered high-quality paired reads into contigs. Contigs were aligned with BLAST to IMGT TRBV, TRBD and TRBJ reference genes, and CDR3 was defined per IMGT. Any clonotype with a frequency above 0.1% was classified as a highly expanded clone. Shannon entropy was used to measure repertoire diversity, and the Gini coefficient was used to measure V-J evenness. A clonotype was considered public if more than one individual shared it. The raw public reads went through TCRdb reprocessing: fastp at Q25, MiXCR clone calling, in-frame beta chains kept. When rows share a CDR3 protein, they turn into one entry using the most common DNA and genes. TCRdb, rather than the study authors, made the V and J calls. Here the sample has 600,000 to 650,000 distinct CDR3 sequences; around 17% occur a single time. The top ten clones comprise 18% of the sample.

Regarding this clonotype: The specificity of this receptor is unknown. One end of the junction fails to match germline, which may point to a read error.

Separately, the same data were catalogued under a study of T cells in Graves' hyperthyroidism and ophthalmopathy. The second study's authors report: Stable Graves' hyperthyroidism was defined as no progression to ophthalmopathy during 18 months of follow-up. Hyperthyroidism patients were aged 18 to 65 years and newly diagnosed, with disease duration of less than 2 months. The study excluded patients with uncontrolled infections, other autoimmune diseases, pregnancy or lactation. Diagnoses relied on clinical symptoms, serum thyroxine and TRAb, thyroid ultrasound and orbital computed tomography. The first round of RT-PCR for the TCR CDR3 was performed with the HTBI primer set and the Qiagen OneStep RT-PCR kit. Most expanded thyroid clonotypes (frequency above 0.001) were also detected in blood, suggesting blood repertoires may reflect thyroid immune responses. In cross-validation, a model built on a 13 V-J signature told ophthalmopathy apart from stable hyperthyroidism with 85% to 90% sensitivity and approximately 84% specificity, and in testing the same model reached 80%/75%. During validation, the model predicted progression to ophthalmopathy a median of about 5.9 months ahead of onset, with almost 71% sensitivity and 72% to 80% specificity. A discovery cohort of roughly 96 patients, approximately 45 with Graves' ophthalmopathy and approximately 60 with stable Graves' hyperthyroidism, was used to find distinguishing TCR V-J signatures. Prospective prediction of ophthalmopathy was tested in an independent validation cohort of 18 to 20 hyperthyroidism patients and 15 to 17 patients who later progressed to ophthalmopathy. The 100 or so discovery patients were randomly split 7:3 into training and test sets. Thyroid tissue and blood T-cell repertoires from about six Graves' hyperthyroidism patients were also compared in the study. After sampling, hyperthyroidism patients received methimazole starting at 30 mg daily, and ophthalmopathy patients received high-dose intravenous methylprednisolone. Libraries were constructed in a second round of multiplex PCR, after which size selection and purification were performed. Libraries were sequenced paired-end with 100 bp reads on an Illumina HiSeq2000. SOAPnuke was used to process the raw data, removing reads that contained adapters or uncalled bases, had a mean Phred below 15, or lacked an exact match to the constant primer or identifier. High-quality paired reads were merged using COPE v1.2.5, and each unique nucleotide sequence was defined as a clonotype. Clonotypes were aligned to IMGT TRBV, TRBD and TRBJ reference segments using MiTCR v1.1. The analysis included only V-J combinations with a frequency above 0.0001, which together covered 99% to 99.2% of the repertoires. The TCS score was defined as F50 (clonal expansion) divided by E x V (chaos), with BLOSUM62-based TCRdist calculated between CDR3 peptides within each V-J. Welch's t-statistics and random forest reduced approximately 520 V-J features to roughly 13, which were used in a naive Bayes classifier (R e1071). Sample size was not statistically predetermined, and blinding of investigators to group allocation was not performed. According to the paper, TCR Vbeta CDR3 sequencing was carried out on some 140 peripheral blood samples, which came from some 41 ophthalmopathy, under 85 hyperthyroidism and around 17 progressor patients.

The clonotype was recovered from a woman in her thirties with Graves disease. Donor details come from another sample of the same person, matched by shared clones. The starting material was peripheral blood mononuclear cells (PBMCs), obtained at new diagnosis, from a patient treated with antithyroid drugs. The sequence joins TRBV27 to TRBJ1-5; a weak D assignment points to TRBD1 (6 bases agree). The DNA sequence is as follows: TGTGCCAGCAGTGTGGGCGGCCGCGGGGGCCGCAATCGGCCCCAGCATTTT. It translates to CASSVGGRGGRNRPQHF.